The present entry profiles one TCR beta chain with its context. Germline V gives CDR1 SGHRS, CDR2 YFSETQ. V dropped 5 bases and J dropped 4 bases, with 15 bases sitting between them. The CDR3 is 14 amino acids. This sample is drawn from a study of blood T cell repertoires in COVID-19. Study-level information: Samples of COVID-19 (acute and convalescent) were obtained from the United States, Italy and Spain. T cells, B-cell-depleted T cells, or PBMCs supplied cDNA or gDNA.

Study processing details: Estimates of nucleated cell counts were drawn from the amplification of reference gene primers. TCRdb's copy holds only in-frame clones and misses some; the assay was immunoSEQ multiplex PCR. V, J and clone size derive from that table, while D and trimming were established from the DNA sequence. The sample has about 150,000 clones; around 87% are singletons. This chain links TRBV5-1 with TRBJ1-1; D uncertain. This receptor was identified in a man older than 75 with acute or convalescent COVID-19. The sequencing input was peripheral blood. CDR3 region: CASSVAGLGTEAFF. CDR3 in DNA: TGCGCCAGCAGTGTCGCCGGGTTAGGCACTGAAGCTTTCTTT.